This T cell receptor beta chain appears in the sequencing data of a study of cytomegalovirus exposure and HLA in healthy donors. Study outcomes and limitations: Across donors, presence/absence analyses took sequencing depth to be roughly uniform. In an earlier analysis, most TCR beta V segments were productive about 87% or about 30% of the time. A later analysis linked a missense DCLRE1C variant to TCR beta V- and J-gene trimming.

For this clone: Its antigen is not known.

13 Jbeta primers and 60 Vbeta primers were used for the PCR. TCRdb's copy holds only in-frame clones and misses some; the assay was immunoSEQ multiplex PCR. The profile shows approximately 160,000 clones, 60% to 80% of them singletons. The receptor was derived from a male donor in good health and CMV-seronegative. Sample: PBMCs.

Written as DNA, the CDR3 is TGTGCCAGCATCCCGGGGGGACTAGCGGGGGAGGAAGGTATTTATCCACCAGATACGCAGTATTTT. Its protein product is CASIPGGLAGEEGIYPPDTQYF. The chain has TRBV27 and TRBJ2-3, with 14 bases aligning to TRBD2. After removal of 7 bases from V and 4 bases from J, the junction contained 25 bases not matched to a gene. This CDR3 comprises 22 residues. Germline CDR1 MNHEY, CDR2 SMNVEV (reference sequence).